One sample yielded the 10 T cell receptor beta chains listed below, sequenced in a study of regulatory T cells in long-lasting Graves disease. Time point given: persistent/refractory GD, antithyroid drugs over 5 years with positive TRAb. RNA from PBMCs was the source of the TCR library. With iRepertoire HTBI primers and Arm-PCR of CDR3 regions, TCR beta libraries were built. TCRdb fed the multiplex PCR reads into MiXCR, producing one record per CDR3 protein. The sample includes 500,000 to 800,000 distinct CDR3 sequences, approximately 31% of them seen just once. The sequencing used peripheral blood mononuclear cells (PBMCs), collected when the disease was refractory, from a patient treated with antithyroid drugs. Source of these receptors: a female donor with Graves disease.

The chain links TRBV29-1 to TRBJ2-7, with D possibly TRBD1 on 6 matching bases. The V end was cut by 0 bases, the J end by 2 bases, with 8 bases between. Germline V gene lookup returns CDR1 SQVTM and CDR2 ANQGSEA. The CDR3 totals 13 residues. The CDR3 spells CSVEDGQPYEQYF. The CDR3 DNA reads TGCAGCGTTGAAGACGGACAGCCCTACGAGCAGTACTTC.

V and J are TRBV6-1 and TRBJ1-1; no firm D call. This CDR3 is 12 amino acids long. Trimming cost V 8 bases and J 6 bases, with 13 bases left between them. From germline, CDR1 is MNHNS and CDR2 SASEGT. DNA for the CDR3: TGTGCCAGCCTCCGATCGGAGGCTGAAGCTTTCTTT. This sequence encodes CASLRSEAEAFF.

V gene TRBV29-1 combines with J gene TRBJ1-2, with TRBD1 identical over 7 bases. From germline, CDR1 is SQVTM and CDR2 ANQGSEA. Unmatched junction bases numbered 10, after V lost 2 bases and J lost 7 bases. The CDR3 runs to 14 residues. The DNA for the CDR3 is TGCAGCGTTGAATCGGCAGGGGGAAGGAGTGGCTACACCTTC. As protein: CSVESAGGRSGYTF.

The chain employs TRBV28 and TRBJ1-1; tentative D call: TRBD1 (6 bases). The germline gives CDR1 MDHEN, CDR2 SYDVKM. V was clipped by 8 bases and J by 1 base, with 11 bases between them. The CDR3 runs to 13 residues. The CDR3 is CASYPGQNTEAFF. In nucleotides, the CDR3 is TGTGCCAGCTACCCGGGACAGAACACTGAAGCTTTCTTT. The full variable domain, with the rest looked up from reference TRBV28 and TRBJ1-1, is DVKVTQSSRYLVKRTGEKVFLECVQDMDHENMFWYRQDPGLGLRLIYFSYDVKMKEKGDIPEGYSVSREKKERFSLILESASTNQTSMYLCASYPGQNTEAFFGQGTRLTVV.

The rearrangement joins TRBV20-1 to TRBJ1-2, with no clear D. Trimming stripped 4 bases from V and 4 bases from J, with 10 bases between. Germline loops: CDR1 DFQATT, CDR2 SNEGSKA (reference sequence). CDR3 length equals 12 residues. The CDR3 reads CSAKNGGYGYTF. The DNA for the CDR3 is TGCAGTGCTAAAAACGGCGGCTATGGCTACACCTTC.

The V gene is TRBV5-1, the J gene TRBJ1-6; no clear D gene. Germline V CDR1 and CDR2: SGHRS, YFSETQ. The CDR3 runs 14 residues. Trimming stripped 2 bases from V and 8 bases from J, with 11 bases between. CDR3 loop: CASSFGGPDSPLHF. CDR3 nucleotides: TGCGCCAGCAGCTTCGGAGGTCCGGATTCACCCCTCCACTTT. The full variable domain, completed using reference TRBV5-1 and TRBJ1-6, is KAGVTQTPRYLIKTRGQQVTLSCSPISGHRSVSWYQQTPGQGLQFLFEYFSETQRNKGNFPGRFSGRQFSNSRSEMNVSTLELGDSALYLCASSFGGPDSPLHFGNGTRLTVT.

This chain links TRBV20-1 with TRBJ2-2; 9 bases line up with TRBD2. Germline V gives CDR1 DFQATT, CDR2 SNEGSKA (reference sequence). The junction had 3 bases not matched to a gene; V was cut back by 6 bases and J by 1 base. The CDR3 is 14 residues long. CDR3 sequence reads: CSAPSGKNTGELFF. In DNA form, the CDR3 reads TGCAGTGCCCCTAGCGGGAAGAACACCGGGGAGCTGTTTTTT.

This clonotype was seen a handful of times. The CDR3 bases are TGCAGCGTGGATACAATGAACACTGAAGCTTTCTTT. Translation gives CSVDTMNTEAFF. The chain carries TRBV29-1 and TRBJ1-1; D is uncertain. This CDR3 comprises 12 residues. Germline CDR1 SQVTM, CDR2 ANQGSEA. V lost 6 bases, J lost 0 bases, and 8 bases lay in between.

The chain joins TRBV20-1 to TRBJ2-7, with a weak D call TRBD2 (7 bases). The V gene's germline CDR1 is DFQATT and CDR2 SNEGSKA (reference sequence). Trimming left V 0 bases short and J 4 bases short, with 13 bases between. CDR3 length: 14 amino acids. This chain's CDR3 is CSARDRAGAYEQYF. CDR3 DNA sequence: TGCAGTGCTAGAGATCGCGCGGGGGCTTACGAGCAGTACTTC.

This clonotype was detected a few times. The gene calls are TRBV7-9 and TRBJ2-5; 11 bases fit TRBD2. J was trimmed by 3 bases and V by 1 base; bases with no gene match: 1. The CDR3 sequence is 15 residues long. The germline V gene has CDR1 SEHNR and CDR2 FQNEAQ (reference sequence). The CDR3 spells CASSLVTSGKETQYF. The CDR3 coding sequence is TGTGCCAGCAGCTTAGTGACTAGCGGGAAAGAGACCCAGTACTTC.